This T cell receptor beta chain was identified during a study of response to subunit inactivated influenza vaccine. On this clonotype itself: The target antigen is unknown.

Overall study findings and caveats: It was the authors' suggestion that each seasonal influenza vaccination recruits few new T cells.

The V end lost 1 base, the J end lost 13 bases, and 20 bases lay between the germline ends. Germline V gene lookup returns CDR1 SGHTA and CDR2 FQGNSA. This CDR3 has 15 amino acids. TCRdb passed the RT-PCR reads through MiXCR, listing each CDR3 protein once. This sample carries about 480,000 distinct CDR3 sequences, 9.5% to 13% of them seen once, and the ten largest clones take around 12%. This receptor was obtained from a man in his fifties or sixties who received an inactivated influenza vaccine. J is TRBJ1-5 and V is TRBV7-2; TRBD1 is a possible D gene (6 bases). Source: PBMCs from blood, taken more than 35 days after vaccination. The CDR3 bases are TGTGCCAGCAGCTTAGATAGGGGGGTGCAAAGCCCACAGCATTTT. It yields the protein CASSLDRGVQSPQHF.